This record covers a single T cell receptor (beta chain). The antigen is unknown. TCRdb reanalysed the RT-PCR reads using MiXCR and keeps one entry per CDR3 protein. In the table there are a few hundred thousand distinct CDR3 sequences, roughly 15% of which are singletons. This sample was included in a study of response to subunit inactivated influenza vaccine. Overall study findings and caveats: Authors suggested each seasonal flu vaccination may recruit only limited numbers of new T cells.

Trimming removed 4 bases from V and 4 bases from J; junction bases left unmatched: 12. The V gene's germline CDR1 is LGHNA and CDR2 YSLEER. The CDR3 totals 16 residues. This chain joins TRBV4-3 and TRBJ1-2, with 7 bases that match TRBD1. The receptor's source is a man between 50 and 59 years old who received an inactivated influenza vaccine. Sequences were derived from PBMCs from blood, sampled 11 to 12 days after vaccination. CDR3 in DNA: TGCGCCAGCAGCCCGTCCGAGGGGGCCTTTATCTATGGCTACACCTTC. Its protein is CASSPSEGAFIYGYTF.